This is a list of T cell receptor beta chains from one sample in a study of long-term antiretroviral therapy in people with HIV. Repertoires were generated with immunoSEQ multiplex PCR, while TCRdb's copy carries only in-frame clones and drops some. Altogether approximately 32,000 clones are present, under 90% being singletons, with the ten largest covering 7.9%. The sequenced sample was unsorted PBMCs, obtained 0.4 years before starting antiretroviral therapy. Receptors were obtained from a young man with HIV. Both conserved end residues are part of each CDR3. The order of the fields is V gene, J gene, clone size, D gene, CDR3 protein, CDR3 DNA. A D gene is named only where the DNA matches it firmly. Clone sizes are given selectively: once, few, many, or a class where the clone is expanded.

V gene: TRBV30; J gene: TRBJ1-5; clone size: .; D gene: .; CDR3 protein: CAWSVGTYSNQPQHF; CDR3 DNA: TGTGCCTGGAGTGTAGGGACTTATAGCAATCAGCCCCAGCATTTT
V gene: TRBV10-3; J gene: TRBJ2-7; clone size: .; D gene: TRBD1; CDR3 protein: CASSEAQGDSSYEQYF; CDR3 DNA: TGTGCCAGCAGTGAAGCGCAGGGGGACAGTTCCTACGAGCAGTACTTC
V gene: TRBV19; J gene: TRBJ2-2; clone size: few; D gene: .; CDR3 protein: CASSIVTKELFF; CDR3 DNA: TGTGCCAGTAGTATAGTGACAAAGGAGCTGTTTTTT
V gene: TRBV5-8; J gene: TRBJ2-7; clone size: .; D gene: TRBD2; CDR3 protein: CASRDRTSGFYEQYF; CDR3 DNA: TGTGCCAGCAGGGATAGGACTAGCGGGTTTTACGAGCAGTACTTC
V gene: TRBV27; J gene: TRBJ1-1; clone size: .; D gene: .; CDR3 protein: CASSLSNGTNTEAFF; CDR3 DNA: TGTGCCAGCAGTTTATCGAACGGAACTAACACTGAAGCTTTCTTT
V gene: TRBV6-5; J gene: TRBJ1-1; clone size: few; D gene: .; CDR3 protein: CASSPGQKNTEAFF; CDR3 DNA: TGTGCCAGCAGCCCCGGACAGAAGAACACTGAAGCTTTCTTT
V gene: TRBV6-4; J gene: TRBJ1-4; clone size: .; D gene: .; CDR3 protein: CASSDGTNEKLFF; CDR3 DNA: TGTGCCAGCAGTGACGGGACAAATGAAAAACTGTTTTTT
V gene: TRBV9; J gene: TRBJ2-7; clone size: .; D gene: TRBD2; CDR3 protein: CASSVGLAGIEQYF; CDR3 DNA: TGTGCCAGCAGCGTAGGCCTAGCGGGTATCGAGCAGTACTTC
V gene: TRBV29-1; J gene: TRBJ1-1; clone size: .; D gene: .; CDR3 protein: CSVDPRQFMNTEAFF; CDR3 DNA: TGCAGCGTTGACCCTAGACAGTTCATGAACACTGAAGCTTTCTTT
V gene: TRBV7-9; J gene: TRBJ2-5; clone size: .; D gene: .; CDR3 protein: CASSPTLKGAETQYF; CDR3 DNA: TGTGCCAGCAGCCCAACCTTAAAAGGTGCGGAGACCCAGTACTTC
V gene: TRBV4-2; J gene: TRBJ2-7; clone size: .; D gene: TRBD2; CDR3 protein: CASSQDMIAGGDEQYF; CDR3 DNA: TGTGCCAGCAGCCAAGATATGATAGCGGGAGGCGACGAGCAGTACTTC
V gene: TRBV7-2; J gene: TRBJ2-1; clone size: .; D gene: .; CDR3 protein: CASSLGRNNEQFF; CDR3 DNA: TGTGCCAGCAGCCTTGGACGGAACAATGAGCAGTTCTTC
V gene: TRBV7-3; J gene: TRBJ2-2; clone size: .; D gene: .; CDR3 protein: CASSRDINTGELFF; CDR3 DNA: TGTGCCAGCAGTCGAGATATTAACACCGGGGAGCTGTTTTTT
V gene: TRBV7-3; J gene: TRBJ2-3; clone size: .; D gene: .; CDR3 protein: CASSLGAVADTQYF; CDR3 DNA: TGTGCCAGCAGCCTCGGGGCGGTCGCAGATACGCAGTATTTT
V gene: TRBV2; J gene: TRBJ2-5; clone size: .; D gene: .; CDR3 protein: CASTPATKPQETQYF; CDR3 DNA: TGTGCCAGCACTCCCGCAACTAAGCCCCAAGAGACCCAGTACTTC
V gene: TRBV30; J gene: TRBJ1-2; clone size: .; D gene: .; CDR3 protein: CAYSRGGGFSYGYTF; CDR3 DNA: TGTGCCTATAGCCGGGGTGGCGGCTTTTCCTATGGCTACACCTTC
V gene: TRBV7-2; J gene: TRBJ1-5; clone size: .; D gene: .; CDR3 protein: CASSGQQGFFNQPQHF; CDR3 DNA: TGTGCCAGCAGCGGTCAACAGGGATTTTTCAATCAGCCCCAGCATTTT
V gene: TRBV7-9; J gene: TRBJ2-1; clone size: .; D gene: .; CDR3 protein: CASSFDWANNEQFF; CDR3 DNA: TGTGCCAGCAGCTTTGATTGGGCAAATAATGAGCAGTTCTTC
V gene: TRBV5-5; J gene: TRBJ1-5; clone size: .; D gene: .; CDR3 protein: CASSSAYRSNQPQHF; CDR3 DNA: TGTGCCAGCAGCTCGGCTTACCGATCCAATCAGCCCCAGCATTTT
V gene: TRBV27; J gene: TRBJ1-2; clone size: .; D gene: .; CDR3 protein: CASSLRGQGYTF; CDR3 DNA: TGTGCCAGCAGTCTCCGGGGTCAGGGCTACACCTTC